This is a list of T cell receptor beta chains from one sample in a study of regulatory T cells in long-lasting Graves disease. TCRdb re-called the multiplex PCR reads with MiXCR, one entry per CDR3 protein. In the table there are over 650,000 distinct CDR3 sequences, about 30% of which are singletons. This specimen was peripheral blood mononuclear cells (PBMCs), taken when the disease was refractory, from a patient treated with antithyroid drugs. The receptors originated from a female donor with Graves disease. The CDR3 runs from the conserved cysteine through the conserved F or W. D genes are given only for firm matches. For some rows the clone size is stated as once, few or many, or as a class when expanded; others skip it.

D: NA
size: NA
length: 14
J: TRBJ2-5
V: TRBV7-9
DNA: TGTGCCAGCAGCCCATCCCTCTCCTGGGAGACCCAGTACTTC
CDR3: CASSPSLSWETQYF

D: NA
size: many
length: 11
J: TRBJ1-1
V: TRBV28
DNA: TGTGCCAGCAAAGTAAACACTGAAGCTTTCTTT
CDR3: CASKVNTEAFF

D: NA
size: NA
length: 14
J: TRBJ2-3
V: TRBV29-1
DNA: TGCAGCGTTGATGGGGGGACCAAAAAAGATACACAGTATTTT
CDR3: CSVDGGTKKDTQYF

D: NA
size: few
length: 14
J: TRBJ1-2
V: TRBV29-1
DNA: TGCAGCGTCGAAGGATGGGACGGAACCTATGGCTACACCTTC
CDR3: CSVEGWDGTYGYTF

D: TRBD1
size: NA
length: 18
J: TRBJ2-6
V: TRBV27
DNA: TGTGCCAGCAGGGAGACAGGGGTTTTATTCGCTGGGGCCAACGTCCTGACTTTC
CDR3: CASRETGVLFAGANVLTF

D: NA
size: NA
length: 12
J: TRBJ2-7
V: TRBV2
DNA: TGTGCCAGCAGTCTAGGTTTCGACGAGCAGTACTTC
CDR3: CASSLGFDEQYF

D: NA
size: few
length: 16
J: TRBJ2-7
V: TRBV20-1
DNA: TGCAGTGCTAGAGGAGTTTCGTTGCGGGGAGCCTACGAGCAGTACTTC
CDR3: CSARGVSLRGAYEQYF

D: TRBD1
size: NA
length: 13
J: TRBJ1-1
V: TRBV30
DNA: TGTGCCTGGGGCAGGGGGCAGGATACTGAAGCTTTCTTT
CDR3: CAWGRGQDTEAFF

D: NA
size: NA
length: 14
J: TRBJ1-5
V: TRBV14
DNA: TGTGCCAGCAGCCACAGGGACCCTAATCAGCCCCAGCATTTT
CDR3: CASSHRDPNQPQHF

D: NA
size: NA
length: 15
J: TRBJ2-6
V: TRBV5-1
DNA: TGCGCCAGCAGCGGTACAGGGACCGGGGCCAACGTCCTGACTTTC
CDR3: CASSGTGTGANVLTF

D: NA
size: NA
length: 16
J: TRBJ2-5
V: TRBV20-1
DNA: TGCAGTGCTGGATCCGAGGGAAGAAGGGACCAAGAGACCCAGTACTTC
CDR3: CSAGSEGRRDQETQYF

D: NA
size: NA
length: 13
J: TRBJ1-2
V: TRBV6-5
DNA: TGTGCCAGCAGTTGGCGCCGGGACATTGGCTACACCTTC
CDR3: CASSWRRDIGYTF

D: TRBD2
size: few
length: 17
J: TRBJ2-5
V: TRBV6-1
DNA: TGTGCCAGCAGTCCCGGGACTAGCGGGAGCCTGGGTGAGACCCAGTACTTC
CDR3: CASSPGTSGSLGETQYF

D: NA
size: few
length: 17
J: TRBJ1-1
V: TRBV6-5
DNA: TGTGCCAGCAGTTACAATCCCGGCCGGACCCTGAACACTGAAGCTTTCTTT
CDR3: CASSYNPGRTLNTEAFF

D: NA
size: once
length: 16
J: TRBJ1-4
V: TRBV14
DNA: TGTGCCAGCAGCCAAGATCCGAGTGCAACTAATGAAAAACTGTTTTTT
CDR3: CASSQDPSATNEKLFF

D: NA
size: NA
length: 14
J: TRBJ1-5
V: TRBV6-1
DNA: TGTGCCAGCAGCACCTGGCCGGGCAATCAGCCCCAGCATTTT
CDR3: CASSTWPGNQPQHF

D: TRBD1
size: NA
length: 14
J: TRBJ1-1
V: TRBV30
DNA: TGTGCCTGGAACCCCGGGACAGGGGGCACTGAAGCTTTCTTT
CDR3: CAWNPGTGGTEAFF

D: NA
size: few
length: 14
J: TRBJ2-2
V: TRBV28
DNA: TGTGCCAGCACCCCAACAGGGTACACCGGGGAGCTGTTTTTT
CDR3: CASTPTGYTGELFF

D: NA
size: many
length: 12
J: TRBJ1-1
V: TRBV7-9
DNA: TGTGCCAGCAGCTTCGAGAACACTGAAGCTTTCTTT
CDR3: CASSFENTEAFF

D: TRBD2
size: NA
length: 19
J: TRBJ2-2
V: TRBV7-2
DNA: TGTGCCAGCAGCTTACGGGGGGGTATGAGGGAGCGGAGCACCGGGGAGCTGTTTTTT
CDR3: CASSLRGGMRERSTGELFF

D: TRBD1
size: NA
length: 17
J: TRBJ2-2
V: TRBV5-5
DNA: TGTGCCAGCAGACTACGCCCTGGACAGGGTAGCACCGGGGAGCTGTTTTTT
CDR3: CASRLRPGQGSTGELFF

D: TRBD1
size: few
length: 15
J: TRBJ1-4
V: TRBV9
DNA: TGTGCCAGCAGCCCTGGGACAGGGGGGAGTGAAAAACTGTTTTTT
CDR3: CASSPGTGGSEKLFF

D: NA
size: many
length: 14
J: TRBJ1-1
V: TRBV20-1
DNA: TGCAGTGCTAGAGATGCAGTTTGGAACACTGAAGCTTTCTTT
CDR3: CSARDAVWNTEAFF

D: TRBD2
size: once
length: 19
J: TRBJ2-1
V: TRBV6-1
DNA: TGTGCCAGCAGTGAACAGACTAGCGGGAGGCTTCTAGGCAACAATGAGCAGTTCTTC
CDR3: CASSEQTSGRLLGNNEQFF

D: NA
size: few
length: 10
J: TRBJ1-1
V: TRBV6-1
DNA: TGTGCCAGCAGTGAAGTGCGAGCTTTCTTT
CDR3: CASSEVRAFF

D: NA
size: few
length: 15
J: TRBJ2-6
V: TRBV20-1
DNA: TGCAGTGCTAGAGAGGGAGGCTCTGGGGCCAACGTCCTGACTTTC
CDR3: CSAREGGSGANVLTF

D: TRBD1
size: few
length: 12
J: TRBJ2-7
V: TRBV20-1
DNA: TGCAGTGCGTTGGGACAGGGTAACGAGCAGTACTTC
CDR3: CSALGQGNEQYF

D: NA
size: many
length: 13
J: TRBJ1-5
V: TRBV12-3/TRBV12-4
DNA: TGTGCCAGCAGCCAAGGGGGTGATCAGCCCCAGCATTTT
CDR3: CASSQGGDQPQHF

D: NA
size: NA
length: 18
J: TRBJ1-2
V: TRBV12-3/TRBV12-4
DNA: TGTGCCAGCAGCTTAATCCCCGCGGGGGGGAGGAAGGACTATGGCTACACCTTC
CDR3: CASSLIPAGGRKDYGYTF

D: TRBD1
size: many
length: 15
J: TRBJ2-7
V: TRBV12-3/TRBV12-4
DNA: TGTGCCAGCAGTAAAAGCGGGACAGGGACCTACGAGCAGTACTTC
CDR3: CASSKSGTGTYEQYF

D: NA
size: once
length: 13
J: TRBJ1-2
V: TRBV11-1
DNA: TGTGCCAGCAGCGAGGGCCACCGCTATGGCTACACCTTC
CDR3: CASSEGHRYGYTF

D: NA
size: few
length: 16
J: TRBJ1-1
V: TRBV7-3
DNA: TGTGCCAGCAGCCAACGGGGAGGGCGGACGAACACTGAAGCTTTCTTT
CDR3: CASSQRGGRTNTEAFF

D: NA
size: few
length: 13
J: TRBJ2-7
V: TRBV5-1
DNA: TGCGCCAGCAGCTTGGGTAGCGGAAGCGAGCAGTACTTC
CDR3: CASSLGSGSEQYF

D: TRBD1
size: many
length: 15
J: TRBJ1-1
V: TRBV28
DNA: TGTGCCAGCAGTTATCCGACAGGGTGGAACACTGAAGCTTTCTTT
CDR3: CASSYPTGWNTEAFF

D: NA
size: NA
length: 15
J: TRBJ1-5
V: TRBV5-1
DNA: TGCGCCCTCTCGGGGGGGGTGGATAGCAATCAGCCCCAGCATTTT
CDR3: CALSGGVDSNQPQHF

D: NA
size: few
length: 15
J: TRBJ1-5
V: TRBV6-1
DNA: TGTGCCAGCAGCCAATTCACCTATAGCAATCAGCCCCAGCATTTT
CDR3: CASSQFTYSNQPQHF

D: NA
size: many
length: 11
J: TRBJ1-1
V: TRBV18
DNA: TGTGCCAGCTCACCACGCACCGGGGCTTTCTTT
CDR3: CASSPRTGAFF

D: NA
size: NA
length: 15
J: TRBJ1-6
V: TRBV25-1
DNA: TGTGCCAGCGGTGAAGGTGTTAGCCGAGATTCACCCCTCCACTTT
CDR3: CASGEGVSRDSPLHF

D: TRBD1
size: many
length: 16
J: TRBJ1-5
V: TRBV20-1
DNA: TGCAGTGCTAGAGATGGAGGGACAGGGGGCAATCAGCCCCAGCATTTT
CDR3: CSARDGGTGGNQPQHF

D: NA
size: few
length: 16
J: TRBJ2-4
V: TRBV27
DNA: TGTGCCAGCAGTTTAAGGGGTAGCCGGCGGGGAAACATTCAGTACTTC
CDR3: CASSLRGSRRGNIQYF

D: NA
size: few
length: 12
J: TRBJ1-2
V: TRBV15
DNA: TGTGCCACCAGCAGAGATACAGGGTCCTACACCTTC
CDR3: CATSRDTGSYTF